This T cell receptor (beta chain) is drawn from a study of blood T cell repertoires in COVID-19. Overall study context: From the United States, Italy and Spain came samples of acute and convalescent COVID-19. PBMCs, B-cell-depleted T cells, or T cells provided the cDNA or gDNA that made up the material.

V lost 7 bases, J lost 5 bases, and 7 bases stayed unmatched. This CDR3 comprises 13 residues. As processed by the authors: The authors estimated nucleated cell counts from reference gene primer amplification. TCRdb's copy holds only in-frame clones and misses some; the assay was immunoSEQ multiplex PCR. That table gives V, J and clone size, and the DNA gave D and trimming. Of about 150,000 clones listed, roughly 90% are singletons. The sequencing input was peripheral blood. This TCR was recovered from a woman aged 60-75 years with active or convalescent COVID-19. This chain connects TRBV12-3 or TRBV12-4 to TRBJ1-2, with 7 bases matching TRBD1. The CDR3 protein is CASTLDRDYGYTF. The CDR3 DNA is TGTGCCAGCACCCTAGACAGGGATTATGGCTACACCTTC.